These 19 T cell receptor beta chains came from one sample sequenced in a study of blood T cell repertoires in COVID-19 (dated by TCRdb to 2018 to 2020). Library prep was done by the immunoSEQ multiplex PCR assay. TCRdb carries this immuneACCESS record with in-frame sequences only. Its versions omit some clonotypes, under half of them owing to an unresolved V gene in the studies checked, with the rest unexplained. Across this sample there are 150,000 to 200,000 clones, with 89% seen only once. The ten biggest clones cover about 2.6% of the sample. The sample taken for sequencing was peripheral blood. These receptors were obtained from a man in his 60s with acute or convalescent COVID-19.

This rearrangement joins TRBV6-5 to TRBJ2-7, with D possibly being TRBD1 (5 bases). The CDR3 covers 13 residues. Trimming cost V 4 bases and J 4 bases, with 11 bases left between them. Germline V gene sequence: CDR1 MNHEY, CDR2 SVGAGI. Here the CDR3 reads CASSLPGWYEQYF. CDR3 DNA sequence: TGTGCCAGCAGTTTGCCAGGGTGGTACGAGCAGTACTTC.

This clone was recorded once. The chain couples TRBV6-1 to TRBJ2-7; 9 positions agree with TRBD1. Germline CDR1 reads MNHNS; CDR2 reads SASEGT. J was trimmed by 2 bases and V by 3 bases; bases with no gene match: 2. The CDR3 consists of 14 residues. The CDR3 reads CASSERTGAYEQYF. DNA for the CDR3: TGTGCCAGCAGTGAGAGGACAGGGGCCTACGAGCAGTACTTC.

The chain is built from TRBV2 and TRBJ1-5, with D possibly TRBD1 on 6 matching bases. The length of the CDR3 is 13 residues. The V gene's germline CDR1 is SNHLY and CDR2 FYNNEI. The V end was cut by 7 bases, the J end by 5 bases, with 12 bases between. This CDR3 reads CASTSDRYQPQHF. The CDR3 DNA sequence: TGTGCCAGCACCTCCGACAGGTATCAGCCCCAGCATTTT. The full variable domain, with the rest looked up from reference TRBV2 and TRBJ1-5, is EPEVTQTPSHQVTQMGQEVILRCVPISNHLYFYWYRQILGQKVEFLVSFYNNEISEKSEIFDDQFSVERPDGSNFTLKIRSTKLEDSAMYFCASTSDRYQPQHFGDGTRLSIL.

This clone appeared once. This chain joins TRBV5-6 and TRBJ2-3, with 7 bases that match TRBD2. The CDR3 covers 16 residues. Germline V gene sequence: CDR1 SGHDT, CDR2 YYEEEE. The V segment lost 2 bases and the J segment 2 bases; nucleotides outside the gene matches: 8. This CDR3 is CASSLAGAGNTDTQYF. The CDR3 nucleotides are TGTGCCAGCAGCTTAGCAGGAGCGGGGAACACAGATACGCAGTATTTT.

V and J are TRBV6-4 and TRBJ2-1, with 10 bases aligning to TRBD1. Germline V gives CDR1 MRHNA, CDR2 SNTAGT. The CDR3 runs 14 residues. The ends lost 6 bases at V and 8 bases at J; junction bases unmatched: 7. The CDR3 bases are TGTGCCAGCAGCCGCGGGACAGGGGTCGATGAGCAGTTCTTC. Protein product: CASSRGTGVDEQFF.

This chain joins TRBV5-1 and TRBJ2-2; 11 bases line up with TRBD1. The CDR3 loop spans 17 amino acids. Trimming cost V 2 bases and J 5 bases; bases outside gene matches: 8. Germline CDR1 SGHRS, CDR2 YFSETQ. The CDR3, as DNA: TGCGCCAGCAGCTTTGGACAGGGGGCTAGAAAAACCGGGGAGCTGTTTTTT. Its translation is CASSFGQGARKTGELFF.

The rearrangement links TRBV27 to TRBJ2-2; TRBD2 matches at 11 bases. The V and J ends lost 2 bases and 6 bases, in that order; junction bases with no gene match: 8. The CDR3 is 17 residues long. Germline V gene sequence: CDR1 MNHEY, CDR2 SMNVEV (reference sequence). In DNA, the CDR3 is TGTGCCAGCAGTTTACTAACTAGCGGGGGATTGGCCGGGGAGCTGTTTTTT. It translates to CASSLLTSGGLAGELFF.

The V call is TRBV6-6, the J call TRBJ1-2; D possibly corresponds to TRBD1 (5 bases). With 0 bases removed from V and 6 bases from J, the gap between germline ends came to 8 bases. This CDR3 is built from 13 residues. The germline gives CDR1 MNHNY, CDR2 SVGAGI (reference sequence). CDR3 in DNA: TGTGCCAGCAGTTACTCCGACAGAGATGGCTACACCTTC. It encodes CASSYSDRDGYTF.

This chain connects TRBV7-2 to TRBJ1-2; tentative D call: TRBD1 (5 bases). The germline V gene encodes CDR1 SGHTA and CDR2 FQGNSA. V was clipped by 11 bases and J by 7 bases, with 14 bases between them. The CDR3 spans 11 residues. CDR3: CAGRNGGGYTF. DNA for the CDR3: TGTGCCGGGAGGAACGGGGGTGGCTACACCTTC.

This clone has a handful of counts. The chain links TRBV7-2 to TRBJ1-2, with 8 bases lining up with TRBD1. The V and J ends lost 2 bases and 4 bases, in that order; junction bases with no gene match: 9. Germline-derived CDR1 and CDR2 are SGHTA and FQGNSA. This CDR3 contains 16 residues. CDR3 coding DNA: TGTGCCAGCAGCTTAAGGGCAGGGGGCTCGATCTATGGCTACACCTTC. Translated, it gives CASSLRAGGSIYGYTF.

The chain recombines TRBV18 with TRBJ1-6; 9 nucleotides line up with TRBD1. CDR1 and CDR2 from the germline V gene are KGHSH and LQKENI. This CDR3 spans 16 amino acids. The ends lost 3 bases at V and 5 bases at J; junction bases unmatched: 5. Here the CDR3 reads CASSPQGQGNNSPLHF. The CDR3 DNA reads TGTGCCAGCTCACCCCAGGGACAGGGCAATAATTCACCCCTCCACTTT.

The chain joins TRBV5-1 to TRBJ1-4, with 7 bases fitting TRBD1. The CDR3 spans 14 residues. J gave up 4 bases and V 4 bases, and 4 bases lay outside the gene matches. CDR1 and CDR2 from the germline V gene are SGHRS and YFSETQ. Here the CDR3 reads CASSLQGFNEKLFF. CDR3 nucleotides: TGCGCCAGCAGCCTACAGGGGTTTAATGAAAAACTGTTTTTT.

This rearrangement joins TRBV5-6 to TRBJ2-2, with 8 bases aligning to TRBD1. The CDR3 loop spans 16 amino acids. CDR1 is SGHDT, CDR2 YYEEEE, per germline. V was pared by 2 bases and J by 4 bases, with 7 bases of the junction left unmatched. CDR3 in amino acids: CASSLWDRQSTGELFF. In DNA, the CDR3 is TGTGCCAGCAGCTTATGGGACAGGCAGAGCACCGGGGAGCTGTTTTTT.

This rearrangement joins TRBV7-8 to TRBJ1-5; the match to TRBD1 covers 8 bases. V lost 1 base, J lost 4 bases, and 0 bases stayed unmatched. This CDR3 has 14 amino acids. Germline V gives CDR1 SGHVS, CDR2 FQNEAQ. CDR3 sequence reads: CASSLGQGNQPQHF. The CDR3, as DNA: TGTGCCAGCAGCTTAGGACAGGGGAATCAGCCCCAGCATTTT.

The chain employs TRBV27 and TRBJ1-6; D is ambiguous. Per the germline V gene, CDR1 is MNHEY and CDR2 is SMNVEV (reference sequence). The CDR3 is 14 amino acids. V lost 3 bases and J lost 7, with 10 bases in between. The CDR3 is CASSFRRVNSPLHF. CDR3 DNA: TGTGCCAGCAGTTTTCGACGGGTCAATTCACCCCTCCACTTT.

This CDR3 reads CASSPQGADTQYF. The CDR3, as DNA: TGTGCCAGCAGCCCACAGGGGGCAGATACGCAGTATTTT. V usage is TRBV7-9 and J usage is TRBJ2-3, with 8 bases that match TRBD1. V shed 5 bases and J 4 bases; nucleotides not matched to a gene: 2. The CDR3 covers 13 residues. The germline V gene has CDR1 SEHNR and CDR2 FQNEAQ (reference sequence).

The chain has TRBV6-5 and TRBJ1-5, with 8 bases that match TRBD1. The CDR3 runs to 14 residues. V lost 7 bases to trimming and J lost 6 bases; unmatched junction nucleotides: 8. In germline, CDR1 is MNHEY, CDR2 SVGAGI. The CDR3 bases are TGTGCCAGCAAAGGACAGGGTCTCGGTCAGCCCCAGCATTTT. It is translated as CASKGQGLGQPQHF.

This clone was detected many times. V and J are TRBV7-2 and TRBJ1-2, with 10 bases identical to TRBD1. V trimming: 4 bases; J trimming: 7 bases; junction bases outside the gene matches: 9. This CDR3 is 15 amino acids long. The germline CDR1 and CDR2 sequences are SGHTA and FQGNSA. CDR3 bases: TGTGCCAGCAGCTCCACTCCGAGACAGGGGGCTGGCTACACCTTC. Translating it yields CASSSTPRQGAGYTF.

This clone came up once. V usage is TRBV5-5 and J usage is TRBJ2-1; 9 bases align to TRBD2. CDR1 is SGHKS and CDR2 is YYEKEE in the germline V gene (reference sequence). CDR3 length: 17 amino acids. The V segment lost 3 bases and the J segment 9 bases; nucleotides outside the gene matches: 16. This CDR3 reads CASSWGLRGTSPLEQFF. In DNA, the CDR3 is TGTGCCAGCAGCTGGGGCCTCCGTGGGACTAGCCCCCTTGAGCAGTTCTTC.